The rows below give T cell receptor beta chains drawn from one sample of a study of T cell changes during pregnancy in multiple sclerosis. Assay: immunoSEQ multiplex PCR; the TCRdb copy retains only in-frame clones and omits some. This repertoire shows tens of thousands of clones, about 92% found once; its top ten account for 0.4% to 0.55%. The starting material was CD4+ T cells from peripheral blood mononuclear cells, obtained after pregnancy. These receptors all come from a female donor with multiple sclerosis, enrolled in a pregnancy study. The CDR3 runs from the conserved cysteine through the conserved F or W. Each record gives: V gene, clone size, J gene, D gene, CDR3 protein, CDR3 DNA. D genes are given only for firm matches. Clone size is stated in some rows and not others, as once, few, many or a class when expanded.

V: TRBV10-1; size: -; J: TRBJ2-2; D: -; CDR3: CASSVHDTSGGELFF; DNA: TGCGCCAGCAGCGTTCATGATACGTCCGGCGGGGAGCTGTTTTTT
V: TRBV19; size: -; J: TRBJ2-7; D: TRBD2; CDR3: CASSISSGYEQYF; DNA: TGTGCCAGTAGTATATCTAGCGGGTACGAGCAGTACTTC
V: TRBV18; size: few; J: TRBJ1-6; D: TRBD1; CDR3: CASSSTGDPLHF; DNA: TGTGCCAGCTCATCGACAGGGGACCCCCTCCACTTT
V: TRBV6-6; size: once; J: TRBJ2-7; D: -; CDR3: CATSKGNQDEQYF; DNA: TGTGCCACCTCGAAGGGGAATCAAGACGAGCAGTACTTC
V: TRBV27; size: -; J: TRBJ2-1; D: TRBD2; CDR3: CASSFGLAGEQFF; DNA: TGTGCCAGCAGTTTTGGACTAGCTGGCGAGCAGTTCTTC
V: TRBV10-1; size: -; J: TRBJ2-3; D: TRBD1; CDR3: CASRRDRAGDTQYF; DNA: TGCGCCAGCAGACGGGACAGGGCTGGAGATACGCAGTATTTT
V: TRBV7-9; size: -; J: TRBJ1-1; D: -; CDR3: CASSIFMDSLTEAFF; DNA: TGTGCCAGCAGCATCTTCATGGACAGCCTCACTGAAGCTTTCTTT
V: TRBV5-5; size: once; J: TRBJ2-7; D: TRBD1; CDR3: CASSFLRDSSYEQYF; DNA: TGTGCCAGCAGCTTCCTCCGGGACAGCTCCTACGAGCAGTACTTC
V: TRBV7-2; size: -; J: TRBJ2-2; D: TRBD2; CDR3: CASTGGLAGVYTGELFF; DNA: TGTGCCAGCACTGGCGGGCTAGCGGGAGTTTACACCGGGGAGCTGTTTTTT
V: TRBV5-6; size: -; J: TRBJ2-5; D: -; CDR3: CASSLVAAGVAQYF; DNA: TGTGCCAGCAGCTTGGTGGCAGCAGGGGTGGCCCAGTACTTC
V: TRBV11-2; size: -; J: TRBJ1-6; D: -; CDR3: CASSPNIAQGNSPLHF; DNA: TGTGCCAGCAGCCCCAATATCGCGCAGGGGAATTCACCCCTCCACTTT
V: TRBV19; size: -; J: TRBJ2-3; D: -; CDR3: CASKSEWGTDTQYF; DNA: TGTGCCAGTAAATCGGAGTGGGGCACAGATACGCAGTATTTT
V: TRBV6-1; size: -; J: TRBJ2-4; D: -; CDR3: CASSALGQRQNIQYF; DNA: TGTGCCAGCAGTGCCCTCGGACAGCGACAAAACATTCAGTACTTC
V: TRBV6-1; size: -; J: TRBJ1-4; D: TRBD1; CDR3: CASSDRGGLNEKLFF; DNA: TGTGCCAGCAGCGACAGGGGGGGCCTTAATGAAAAACTGTTTTTT
V: TRBV20-1; size: -; J: TRBJ1-1; D: -; CDR3: CSTASGTEAFF; DNA: TGCAGTACCGCTTCGGGCACTGAAGCTTTCTTT
V: TRBV5-6; size: -; J: TRBJ2-1; D: -; CDR3: CASSLRPGNEQFF; DNA: TGTGCCAGCAGTCTGAGGCCGGGGAATGAGCAGTTCTTC
V: TRBV7-2; size: -; J: TRBJ2-5; D: TRBD2; CDR3: CASSPQSGRETQYF; DNA: TGTGCCAGCAGCCCGCAAAGCGGGAGAGAGACCCAGTACTTC
V: TRBV19; size: -; J: TRBJ1-2; D: TRBD1; CDR3: CASSIGDRDGYTF; DNA: TGTGCCAGTAGTATAGGGGACAGGGACGGCTACACCTTC
V: TRBV21-1; size: -; J: TRBJ1-1; D: -; CDR3: CASSPRQGRAEAFF; DNA: TGTGCCAGCAGCCCTCGACAGGGCCGAGCTGAAGCTTTCTTT
V: TRBV18; size: -; J: TRBJ1-1; D: -; CDR3: CASSPRPGNTEAFF; DNA: TGTGCCAGCTCACCACGCCCGGGGAACACTGAAGCTTTCTTT
V: TRBV4-3; size: once; J: TRBJ2-1; D: -; CDR3: CASSAVWAGYNEQFF; DNA: TGCGCCAGCAGCGCAGTCTGGGCAGGTTACAATGAGCAGTTCTTC
V: TRBV10-3; size: -; J: TRBJ2-1; D: TRBD2; CDR3: CAIHSGVENEQFF; DNA: TGTGCCATCCACAGCGGGGTGGAGAATGAGCAGTTCTTC
V: TRBV5-4; size: -; J: TRBJ2-1; D: TRBD2; CDR3: CASSPTTLAGGYTEQFF; DNA: TGTGCCAGCAGCCCCACGACGCTAGCGGGGGGTTACACTGAGCAGTTCTTC
V: TRBV18; size: once; J: TRBJ2-4; D: TRBD2; CDR3: CASSLSGSAKNIQYF; DNA: TGTGCCAGCTCTCTCAGCGGGAGTGCCAAAAACATTCAGTACTTC
V: TRBV21-1; size: -; J: TRBJ2-7; D: -; CDR3: CASSTQDRRSLYEQYF; DNA: TGTGCCAGCAGCACCCAAGACAGGCGTTCCCTCTACGAGCAGTACTTC
V: TRBV30; size: -; J: TRBJ2-7; D: -; CDR3: CAWSVPSGAEQYF; DNA: TGTGCCTGGAGTGTACCCTCAGGGGCCGAGCAGTACTTC
V: TRBV4-3; size: -; J: TRBJ1-4; D: -; CDR3: CASSQDHKGLNEKLFF; DNA: TGCGCCAGCAGCCAAGATCATAAGGGGTTAAATGAAAAACTGTTTTTT
V: TRBV7-8; size: -; J: TRBJ2-6; D: -; CDR3: CASSSEGDYNSGANVLTF; DNA: TGTGCCAGCAGCTCGGAGGGGGACTACAACTCTGGGGCCAACGTCCTGACTTTC
V: TRBV7-2; size: few; J: TRBJ1-5; D: TRBD1; CDR3: CASSLLWTGEKPQHF; DNA: TGTGCCAGCAGCCTTCTCTGGACAGGAGAGAAGCCCCAGCATTTT
V: TRBV18; size: -; J: TRBJ2-3; D: -; CDR3: CASSPPSQGTDTQYF; DNA: TGTGCCAGCTCACCACCCTCCCAGGGAACAGATACGCAGTATTTT
V: TRBV29-1; size: -; J: TRBJ1-2; D: -; CDR3: CSVGHSAANYGYTF; DNA: TGCAGCGTTGGACACTCGGCAGCTAACTATGGCTACACCTTC
V: TRBV4-2; size: -; J: TRBJ1-2; D: -; CDR3: CASSSPTEHYGYTF; DNA: TGTGCCAGCAGCTCCCCGACAGAGCACTATGGCTACACCTTC
V: TRBV30; size: -; J: TRBJ2-1; D: -; CDR3: CAWSRATYNEQFF; DNA: TGTGCCTGGAGCCGCGCTACCTACAATGAGCAGTTCTTC
V: TRBV7-9; size: -; J: TRBJ2-3; D: -; CDR3: CASSLGRGSADTQYF; DNA: TGTGCCAGCAGCTTAGGGAGGGGTTCGGCAGATACGCAGTATTTT
V: TRBV30; size: -; J: TRBJ1-1; D: TRBD1; CDR3: CAWSSQGDGITEAFF; DNA: TGTGCCTGGAGTTCACAGGGGGATGGTATAACTGAAGCTTTCTTT
V: TRBV18; size: -; J: TRBJ1-4; D: TRBD1; CDR3: CASSPGQGVGKLFF; DNA: TGTGCCAGCTCACCGGGACAGGGGGTCGGAAAACTGTTTTTT